The 19 T cell receptor beta chains reported below all come from one sample, sequenced in a study of blood T cells in healthy people across ages. A sample-barcoded 5' primer and a J-beta primer mix were used in a second PCR of roughly 6 to 11 cycles. Each CDR3 protein is one row after TCRdb ran MiXCR on the 5' RACE reads. The profile covers 700,000 to 850,000 distinct CDR3 sequences, with approximately 55% appearing a single time and under 50% taken by the ten largest. Sequenced input: blood. The receptor set was obtained from a man at least 80 years old in good health.

The CDR3 loop reads CATSRELGSGANVLTF. CDR3 nucleotides: TGTGCCACCAGCAGAGAACTGGGCTCTGGGGCCAACGTCCTGACTTTC. This sequence joins TRBV15 and TRBJ2-6, with no clear D. The CDR3 covers 16 residues. The germline V and J ends were trimmed by 0 bases and 0 bases, with 6 bases remaining between them. Germline CDR1 LNHNV, CDR2 YYDKDF (reference sequence).

J is TRBJ1-2 and V is TRBV5-1, with 10 nucleotides matching TRBD1. The CDR3 is 16 residues long. With V trimmed by 1 base and J by 1 base, 4 bases remained unmatched. Germline CDR1 is SGHRS and CDR2 is YFSETQ. The CDR3 nucleotides are TGCGCCAGCAGCTTGCCGGGACAGGGGCTTAACTATGGCTACACCTTC. Translated, it gives CASSLPGQGLNYGYTF.

V and J are TRBV5-1 and TRBJ2-5; possible D gene TRBD2, 5 bases. The last part of the DNA fits TRBJ2-7 better; the J call may be wrong. The germline gives CDR1 SGHRS, CDR2 YFSETQ. There are 14 residues in the CDR3. Here the CDR3 reads CASRKLGERYEQYF. DNA of the CDR3: TGCGCCAGCAGGAAATTGGGAGAGCGGTACGAGCAGTACTTC.

This clonotype was picked up one time. V gene TRBV15 combines with J gene TRBJ2-1; weak D call: TRBD2 (6 bases). CDR3 length equals 14 residues. V gave up 0 bases and J gave up 8 bases, with 11 bases separating them. Looked up from germline, CDR1 is LNHNV and CDR2 is YYDKDF (reference sequence). CDR3 nucleotides: TGTGCCACCAGCAGAGATATAGCGGAAGATGAGCAGTTCTTC. This gives the protein CATSRDIAEDEQFF.

The chain carries TRBV29-1 and TRBJ2-3, with D perhaps TRBD2 (5 bases). CDR1 and CDR2 (germline): SQVTM, ANQGSEA. V was cut by 4 bases and J by 4 bases, with 9 bases left in between. The CDR3 is made up of 12 amino acids. The CDR3 is CSVVRGADTQYF. The CDR3 DNA reads as TGCAGCGTTGTCCGGGGAGCAGATACGCAGTATTTT.

The sample holds one count of this clonotype. The chain has TRBV28 and TRBJ1-5; 10 nucleotides match TRBD1. The CDR3 is 17 residues long. Trimming took 5 bases from V and 2 from J; bases not matched to a gene: 9. Germline V gene sequence: CDR1 MDHEN, CDR2 SYDVKM. In DNA form, the CDR3 reads TGTGCCAGCAGTGGGCGACAGGGGGCGATGGGCAATCAGCCCCAGCATTTT. Amino acid sequence: CASSGRQGAMGNQPQHF.

The chain has TRBV15 and TRBJ1-5; D is unclear. The CDR3 has 13 residues. Trimming removed 0 bases at V and 6 bases at J, with 6 bases between. Germline CDR1 LNHNV, CDR2 YYDKDF (reference sequence). The DNA for the CDR3 is TGTGCCACCAGCAGAGAGAGAAGTCAGCCCCAGCATTTT. Its protein product is CATSRERSQPQHF. Full variable domain (missing parts from reference TRBV15 and TRBJ1-5): DAMVIQNPRYQVTQFGKPVTLSCSQTLNHNVMYWYQQKSSQAPKLLFHYYDKDFNNEADTPDNFQSRRPNTSFCFLDIRSPGLGDTAMYLCATSRERSQPQHFGDGTRLSIL.

The V gene is TRBV5-1, the J gene TRBJ2-3, with 8 bases lining up with TRBD2. Germline CDR1 SGHRS, CDR2 YFSETQ. There are 16 residues in the CDR3. V lost 4 bases to trimming and J lost 5 bases; unmatched junction nucleotides: 12. This CDR3 reads CASSPGGTFRGDTQYF. The CDR3 DNA reads as TGCGCCAGCAGCCCGGGAGGGACCTTCCGGGGAGATACGCAGTATTTT.

This clonotype was seen once. The genes are TRBV18 and TRBJ2-1, with 11 bases that match TRBD1. The length of the CDR3 is 14 residues. The V segment lost 6 bases and the J segment 8 bases; nucleotides outside the gene matches: 6. Germline assignment: CDR1 KGHSH and CDR2 LQKENI. The CDR3 protein is CASSVGQGAYEQFF. The CDR3 nucleotides are TGTGCCAGCTCCGTTGGACAGGGGGCCTATGAGCAGTTCTTC.

This clonotype was detected once. The chain links TRBV4-1 to TRBJ1-1, with no clear D. Between the trimmed V and J ends, which lost 1 base and 1 base, there was a span of 7 bases. This CDR3 is built from 14 residues. Germline V CDR1 and CDR2: MGHRA, YSYEKL. The CDR3 DNA follows: TGCGCCAGCAGCCAAGTTGTCTCGAACACTGAAGCTTTCTTT. Protein product: CASSQVVSNTEAFF.

This chain joins TRBV5-1 and TRBJ2-7, with 8 nucleotides matching TRBD1. The trim removed 1 base at V and 0 bases at J, leaving 9 bases unmatched. Germline lookup yields CDR1 SGHRS and CDR2 YFSETQ. The CDR3 length is 17 residues. In DNA, the CDR3 is TGCGCCAGCAGCTTGACGATACAGGGGGTGGGCTCCTACGAGCAGTACTTC. It encodes CASSLTIQGVGSYEQYF.

This chain connects TRBV7-3 to TRBJ2-2, with 10 bases aligning to TRBD2. Per germline, CDR1 SGHTA and CDR2 FQGTGA. The CDR3 is 16 amino acids. Trimming took 5 bases from V and 8 from J; bases not matched to a gene: 11. CDR3 sequence (DNA): TGTGCCAGCAGCCCCCCCATATCACTAGCGGGAGGGGAGCTGTTTTTT. Amino acids: CASSPPISLAGGELFF.

V is TRBV5-4 and J is TRBJ2-7; D gene unclear. Germline CDR1 SGHNT, CDR2 YYREEE (reference sequence). V lost 4 bases, J lost 10 bases, and 21 bases lay in between. The CDR3 runs 14 residues. As DNA, the CDR3 is TGTGCCAGCAGCCCCATTTCGGGTCAAGAGATCCAGTACTTC. Protein: CASSPISGQEIQYF.

This clonotype was counted between two and nine times. This chain joins TRBV7-2 and TRBJ1-2; TRBD1 agrees at 8 bases. Germline trimming cut 4 bases from V and 4 bases from J; bases unmatched to any gene: 11. The CDR3 has 16 residues. From germline, CDR1 is SGHTA and CDR2 FQGNSA. CDR3 protein: CASSSLWTGSGYGYTF. CDR3 in DNA: TGTGCCAGCAGCTCACTATGGACAGGGTCCGGCTATGGCTACACCTTC.

This clonotype turned up a few times. The rearrangement uses TRBV20-1 and TRBJ2-3, with D perhaps TRBD1 (5 bases). The germline V gene encodes CDR1 DFQATT and CDR2 SNEGSKA (reference sequence). The CDR3 consists of 12 residues. V lost 6 bases and J 14 bases, leaving 21 bases between the germline ends. The CDR3 sequence: CSAPAPDRYAYF. In nucleotides, the CDR3 is TGCAGTGCCCCTGCCCCCGACAGATACGCGTATTTT.

The V and J genes are TRBV20-1 and TRBJ1-2; a possible D gene is TRBD1 (6 bases). The germline V and J ends were trimmed by 5 bases and 7 bases, with 23 bases remaining between them. CDR1 and CDR2 (germline): DFQATT, SNEGSKA (reference sequence). This CDR3 spans 15 amino acids. This chain's CDR3 is CSAPQGPMGASGYTF. The CDR3 DNA follows: TGCAGTGCTCCCCAAGGTCCTATGGGGGCTAGTGGCTACACCTTC.

This chain connects TRBV5-1 to TRBJ2-6; possibly TRBD2 for D (6 bases). Germline CDR1 and CDR2: SGHRS and YFSETQ. The CDR3 totals 19 residues. Trimming shortened V by 4 bases and J by 0 bases, and 20 bases separated the two germline ends. CDR3: CASSPPGEAAISGANVLTF. The DNA for the CDR3 is TGCGCCAGCAGCCCCCCGGGGGAAGCGGCCATCTCTGGGGCCAACGTCCTGACTTTC.

V and J are TRBV20-1 and TRBJ2-7; 9 nucleotides align to TRBD1. The CDR3 runs 14 residues. The V gene's germline CDR1 is DFQATT and CDR2 SNEGSKA (reference sequence). V was clipped by 3 bases and J by 6 bases; unmatched bases: 9. CDR3 sequence: CSARPGTGTSEQYF. CDR3 DNA: TGCAGTGCTAGGCCCGGGACAGGGACCTCCGAGCAGTACTTC.

J is TRBJ2-3 and V is TRBV20-1, with a tentative D call TRBD1 (6 bases). Trimming removed 6 bases from V and 5 bases from J, with 15 bases in between. The CDR3 length is 13 residues. The germline V gene has CDR1 DFQATT and CDR2 SNEGSKA (reference sequence). This CDR3 reads CSATDRSVDTQYF. The CDR3, as DNA: TGCAGTGCCACAGACAGGTCCGTAGATACGCAGTATTTT.